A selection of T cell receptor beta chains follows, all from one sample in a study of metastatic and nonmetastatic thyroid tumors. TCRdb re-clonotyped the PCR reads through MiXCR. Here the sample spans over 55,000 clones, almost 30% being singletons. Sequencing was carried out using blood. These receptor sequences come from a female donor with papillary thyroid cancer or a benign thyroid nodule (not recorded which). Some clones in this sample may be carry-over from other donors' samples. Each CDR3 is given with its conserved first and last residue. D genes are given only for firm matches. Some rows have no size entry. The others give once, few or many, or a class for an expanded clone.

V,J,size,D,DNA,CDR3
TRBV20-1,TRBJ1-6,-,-,TGCAGTGCTACTCATCGGGGGGCGAATTCACCCCTCCACTTT,CSATHRGANSPLHF
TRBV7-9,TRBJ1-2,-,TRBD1,TGTGCCAGCAGCGGACAGGATGGCTACACCTTC,CASSGQDGYTF
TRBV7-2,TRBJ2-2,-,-,TGTGCCAGCAGCTCAGGGGTCCAGCGGGCCGGGGAGCTGTTTTTT,CASSSGVQRAGELFF
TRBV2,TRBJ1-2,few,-,TGTGCCAGCAGTGAAGGGGGTGGCTACACCTTC,CASSEGGGYTF
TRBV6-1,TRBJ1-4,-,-,TGTGCCAGCAGGGGTCAGGGCCTGCTCAATGAAAAACTGTTTTTT,CASRGQGLLNEKLFF
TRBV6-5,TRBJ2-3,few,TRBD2,TGTGCCAGCAGTTTCGGGACTAGCGACACAGATACGCAGTATTTT,CASSFGTSDTDTQYF
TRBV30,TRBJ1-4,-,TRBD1,TGTGCCTGGAGTGGTCCAGGGGGCGTTGGTGAAAAACTGTTTTTT,CAWSGPGGVGEKLFF
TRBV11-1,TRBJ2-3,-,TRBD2,TGTGCCAGCAGATGTAGCGGGGGCAGCACAGATATGCAGTATTTT,CASRCSGGSTDMQYF
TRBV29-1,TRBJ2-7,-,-,TGCATCGTGTCCGTGACACCCTCCTACGAGCAGTACTTC,CIVSVTPSYEQYF
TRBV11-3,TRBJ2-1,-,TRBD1,TGTGCCAGCAGCCTAGGACAGGGGGGCAATGAGCAGTTCTTC,CASSLGQGGNEQFF
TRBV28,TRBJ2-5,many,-,TGTGCCAGCAGTCGTGGGCGCAGAGAAGAGACCCAGTACTTC,CASSRGRREETQYF
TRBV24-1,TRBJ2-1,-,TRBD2,TGTGCCACCAGTGATTCCCGGGAGGGTAGACGTGATGAGCAGTTCTTC,CATSDSREGRRDEQFF
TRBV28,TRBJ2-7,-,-,TGTGCCAGCAGCTCTGACGGGCGCTACGAGCAGTACTTC,CASSSDGRYEQYF
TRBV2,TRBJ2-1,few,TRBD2,TGTGCCAGCAGTGTGATTCCACTAGCGGCCAATGAGCAGTTCTTC,CASSVIPLAANEQFF
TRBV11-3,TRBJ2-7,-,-,TGTGCCAGCAGCTTAGTTGTCCACGAGCAGTACTTC,CASSLVVHEQYF
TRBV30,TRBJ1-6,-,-,TGTGCCTGGAGTGTTAGGGGCCCAGGGTCACCCCTCCACTTT,CAWSVRGPGSPLHF
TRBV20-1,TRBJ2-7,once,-,TGCAGTGCTACATACGGGGGTAGCCACGAGCAGTACTTC,CSATYGGSHEQYF
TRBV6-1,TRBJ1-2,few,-,TGTGCCAGCAGTAAAGACAGGAGATATGGCTACACCTTC,CASSKDRRYGYTF
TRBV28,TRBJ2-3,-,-,TGTGCCAGCGTAGGGGCCGGGGGACCTTCTAGCACAGATACGCAGTATTTT,CASVGAGGPSSTDTQYF
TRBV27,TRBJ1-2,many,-,TGTGCCAGCAGTTTATACCCCGACAGCAACTATGGCTACACCTTC,CASSLYPDSNYGYTF
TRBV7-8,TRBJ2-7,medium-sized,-,TGTGCCAGCAGTTCTCAGGGAGGCAGGGTCTACGAGCAGTACTTC,CASSSQGGRVYEQYF
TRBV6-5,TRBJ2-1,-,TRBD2,TGTGCCAGCAGTTATTTGGGCGGGAGCAGAAGCAATGAGCAGTTCTTC,CASSYLGGSRSNEQFF
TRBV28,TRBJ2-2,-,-,TGTGCCAGCAGTGGGAGGTTGATAGCCGGGGAGCTGTTTTTT,CASSGRLIAGELFF
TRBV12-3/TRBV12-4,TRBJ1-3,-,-,TGTGCCAGCGACACGTACGGGAACACCATATATTTT,CASDTYGNTIYF
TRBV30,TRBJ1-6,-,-,TGTGCCTGGAAGGAGGGGTATAATTCACCCCTCCACTTT,CAWKEGYNSPLHF
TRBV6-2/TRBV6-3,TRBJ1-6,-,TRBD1,TGTGCCAGCACCCGGACAGGCTACTATAATTCACCCCTCCACTTT,CASTRTGYYNSPLHF
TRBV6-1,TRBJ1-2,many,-,TGTGCCAGCAGCCAACTTGGGGGCAACTATGGCTACACCTTC,CASSQLGGNYGYTF
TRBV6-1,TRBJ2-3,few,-,TGTGCCAGCAGTCGAAGGACTGCGCTTAGGGGTACGCAGTATTTT,CASSRRTALRGTQYF
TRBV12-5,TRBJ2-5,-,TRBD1,TGTGCTAGTGGGATAGGGACAGGGCGGATCCAAGAGACCCAGTACTTC,CASGIGTGRIQETQYF
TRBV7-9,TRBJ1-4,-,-,TGTGCCAGCAGCCCCGGCCCCGGGATTGCAACTAATGAAAAACTGTTTTTT,CASSPGPGIATNEKLFF
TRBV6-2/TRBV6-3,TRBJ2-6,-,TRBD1,TGTGCCAGCAGTTACTCGATAATCAGGACAGGGGATGGTGGGGCCAACGTCCTGACTTTC,CASSYSIIRTGDGGANVLTF
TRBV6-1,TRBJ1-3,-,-,TGTGCCAGCAGCGATTTTGACGGGAACACCATATATTTT,CASSDFDGNTIYF
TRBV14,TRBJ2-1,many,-,TGTGCCAGCAGCCAAGTTTTAGGCCGGAATGAGCAGTTCTTC,CASSQVLGRNEQFF
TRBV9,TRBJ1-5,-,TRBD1,TGTGCCAGCAGCGTATCCCACGGGACAGGGATCCGTCGGCCCCAGCATTTT,CASSVSHGTGIRRPQHF
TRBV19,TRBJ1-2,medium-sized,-,TGTGCCAGTAGTCTACAACCCCACTATGGCTACACCTTC,CASSLQPHYGYTF
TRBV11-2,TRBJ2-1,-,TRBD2,TGTGCCAGCAGCTTAGTGGGTGGGAGGGTCAGGTGGAATGAGCAGTTCTTC,CASSLVGGRVRWNEQFF
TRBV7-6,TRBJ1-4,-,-,TGTGCCAGCAGCTTAGATCTTTCAGGGACTAATGAAAAACTGTTTTTT,CASSLDLSGTNEKLFF
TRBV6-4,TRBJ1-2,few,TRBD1,TGTGCCAGCAGTGACTCGGGACAGACAGTTGATCGCTACACCTTC,CASSDSGQTVDRYTF
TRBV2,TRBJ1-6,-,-,TGTGCCAGCAAGTCGGATAATTCACCCCTCCACTTT,CASKSDNSPLHF
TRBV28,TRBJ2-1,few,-,TGTGCCAGCAGTTTATCGGGACTCTACGAGGATGAGCAGTTCTTC,CASSLSGLYEDEQFF
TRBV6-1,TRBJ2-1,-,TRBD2,TGTGCCAGCAGTGACCCCGCTAGCGGGAGCCCTACAAATGAGCAGTTCTTC,CASSDPASGSPTNEQFF
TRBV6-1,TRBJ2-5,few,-,TGTGCCAGCAGTACCTCCCCAACTGGGGGGGAGACCCAGTACTTC,CASSTSPTGGETQYF
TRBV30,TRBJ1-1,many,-,TGTGCCTGGAGTGTACCGGACAGAAAGAACACTGAAGCTTTCTTT,CAWSVPDRKNTEAFF
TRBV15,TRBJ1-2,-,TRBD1,TGTGCCACCAGCAGAGATCGGCAGGGGGTTAACTATGGCTACACCTTC,CATSRDRQGVNYGYTF
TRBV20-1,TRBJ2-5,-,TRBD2,TGCTCGGGGAACCGGCGGGAGGGCCCGGAGACCCAGTACTTC,CSGNRREGPETQYF
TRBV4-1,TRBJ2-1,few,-,TGCGCCAGCAGCCATGAAGGGGGGGAGCAGTTCTTC,CASSHEGGEQFF
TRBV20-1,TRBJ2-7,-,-,TGCAGTGCTAGAGGCGACGTCACCTACGAGCAGTACTTC,CSARGDVTYEQYF